This T cell receptor (beta chain) was obtained from a study of Graves' ophthalmopathy and Graves' hyperthyroidism. The study, taken as a whole, reports: The 13-signature model separated ophthalmopathy from stable hyperthyroidism at around 90% sensitivity and about 81% specificity.

Using RNA transcripts, the TCR beta CDR3 regions were amplified. HTBI-primed first-round RT-PCR preceded second-round multiplex PCR. TCRdb reanalysed the multiplex PCR reads using MiXCR and keeps one entry per CDR3 protein. This sample yields hundreds of thousands of distinct CDR3 sequences, of which over 40% are seen a single time; more than 2.5% belongs to the top ten. In donors with ophthalmopathy, activity was moderate-to-severe, with CAS ≥3, NOSPECS ≥4 and duration under 3 months. Lactation, pregnancy, uncontrolled infections and other autoimmune diseases were all grounds for excluding patients. About this clonotype itself: What it recognizes is unknown.

The specimen was peripheral blood. The source is an adult man with Graves' ophthalmopathy.

The chain's CDR3 is CARSSEATDTQYF. In DNA form, the CDR3 reads TGTGCCAGATCCTCCGAGGCTACAGATACGCAGTATTTT. The chain uses TRBV9 and TRBJ2-3, with D uncertain. V lost 8 bases and J 3 bases, leaving 13 bases between the germline ends. The germline V gene encodes CDR1 SGDLS and CDR2 YYNGEE. The CDR3 runs 13 residues.